These T cell receptor beta chains were read from a single sample in a study of cytomegalovirus exposure and HLA in healthy donors. Sequencing used immunoSEQ multiplex PCR; TCRdb keeps in-frame clones, though not all of them. This table has more than 130,000 clones, around 81% appearing once. Sequenced sample: PBMCs. Every receptor here comes from a man aged 35-49 years in good health and CMV-seropositive. Both conserved end residues are trimmed from each CDR3.

CDR3: ASSVGANVLAGGRNEQF
V: TRBV9
J: TRBJ2-1
length: 17

CDR3: ASAGSATNEKLF
V: TRBV9
J: TRBJ1-4
length: 12

CDR3: SATTGEAF
V: TRBV20-1
J: TRBJ1-1
length: 8

CDR3: ASSSEMLPYEQY
V: TRBV5-5
J: TRBJ2-7
length: 12

CDR3: ASSQKIGGLAGRITEAF
V: TRBV5-5
J: TRBJ1-1
length: 17

CDR3: ASSSLDSSNYGYT
V: TRBV6-5
J: TRBJ1-2
length: 13

CDR3: ASRSHDRENTEAF
V: TRBV19
J: TRBJ1-1
length: 13

CDR3: ASRPATGNTGELF
V: TRBV6-5
J: TRBJ2-2
length: 13

CDR3: SISTGSQVIEAF
V: TRBV29-1
J: TRBJ1-1
length: 12

CDR3: ASSLVAIADTQY
V: TRBV7-2
J: TRBJ2-3
length: 12

CDR3: ASSKTSGGPATGELF
V: TRBV9
J: TRBJ2-2
length: 15

CDR3: ASSEKDFEKLF
V: TRBV2
J: TRBJ1-4
length: 11

CDR3: ASSGSVNSYEQY
V: TRBV5-4
J: TRBJ2-7
length: 12

CDR3: ASSLAGEMLDTQY
V: TRBV5-1
J: TRBJ2-3
length: 13

CDR3: ASSLGGAGGTYEQY
V: TRBV7-2
J: TRBJ2-7
length: 14

CDR3: ASSLFGGLDDSEAF
V: TRBV5-1
J: TRBJ1-1
length: 14

CDR3: ASSLVGTGANYGYT
V: TRBV5-1
J: TRBJ1-2
length: 14

CDR3: ASSSLIGDNEKLF
V: TRBV7-9
J: TRBJ1-4
length: 13

CDR3: ASSFMTGENIQY
V: TRBV5-1
J: TRBJ2-4
length: 12

CDR3: ASRFGQSTDTQY
V: TRBV2
J: TRBJ2-3
length: 12

CDR3: ASSQARQTYGYT
V: TRBV4-2
J: TRBJ1-2
length: 12

CDR3: ASRALLILNNEQF
V: TRBV2
J: TRBJ2-1
length: 13

CDR3: ASSLQGFSYNEQF
V: TRBV5-1
J: TRBJ2-1
length: 13

CDR3: ASSQASRNTEAF
V: TRBV4-3
J: TRBJ1-1
length: 12

CDR3: ASSLAGGSSYNEQF
V: TRBV5-1
J: TRBJ2-1
length: 14

CDR3: ASSLRAAGELF
V: TRBV7-3
J: TRBJ2-2
length: 11

CDR3: ASSLAGGGTGELF
V: TRBV6-4
J: TRBJ2-2
length: 13